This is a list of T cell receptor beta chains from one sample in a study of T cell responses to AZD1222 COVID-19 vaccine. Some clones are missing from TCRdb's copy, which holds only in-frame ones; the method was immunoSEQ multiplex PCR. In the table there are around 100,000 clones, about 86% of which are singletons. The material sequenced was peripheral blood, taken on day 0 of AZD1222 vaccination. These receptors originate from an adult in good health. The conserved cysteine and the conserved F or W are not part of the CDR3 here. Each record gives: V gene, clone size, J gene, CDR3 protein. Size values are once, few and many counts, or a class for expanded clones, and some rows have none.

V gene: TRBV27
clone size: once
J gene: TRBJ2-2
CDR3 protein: ASSLRAGGNTGELF

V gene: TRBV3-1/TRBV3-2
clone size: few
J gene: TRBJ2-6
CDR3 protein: ASSRGRADSGANVLT

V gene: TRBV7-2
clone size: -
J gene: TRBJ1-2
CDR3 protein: ASSPNRGYGYT

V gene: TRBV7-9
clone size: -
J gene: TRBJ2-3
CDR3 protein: ASSSVLAGGTDTQY

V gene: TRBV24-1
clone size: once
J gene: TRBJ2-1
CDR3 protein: ATSDLPAGGTYNEQF

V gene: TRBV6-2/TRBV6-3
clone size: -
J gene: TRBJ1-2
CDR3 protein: ASSYSPQVGYT

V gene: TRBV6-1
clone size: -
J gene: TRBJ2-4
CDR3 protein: ASSETGVAKNIQY

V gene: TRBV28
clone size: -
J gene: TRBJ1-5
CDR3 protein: ASSGGTAQDQPQH

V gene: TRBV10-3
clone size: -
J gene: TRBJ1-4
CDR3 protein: AISDLDMPEKLF

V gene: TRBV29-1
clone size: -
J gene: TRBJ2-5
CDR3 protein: SVETSETQY

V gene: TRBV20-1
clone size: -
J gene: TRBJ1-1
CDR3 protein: SASGTRAF

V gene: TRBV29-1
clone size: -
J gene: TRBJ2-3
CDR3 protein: SVESGSTDTQY

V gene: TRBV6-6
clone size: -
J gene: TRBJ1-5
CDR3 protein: ASSPGQGAYSNQPQH

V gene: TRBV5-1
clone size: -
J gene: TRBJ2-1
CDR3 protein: ASSLGTGGDEQF

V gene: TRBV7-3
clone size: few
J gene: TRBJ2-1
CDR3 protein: ASSLRAYNEQF

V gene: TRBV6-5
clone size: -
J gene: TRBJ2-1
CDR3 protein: ASSDDRASGDEQF

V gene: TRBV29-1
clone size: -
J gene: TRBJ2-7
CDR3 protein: SVFSGGDSYEQY

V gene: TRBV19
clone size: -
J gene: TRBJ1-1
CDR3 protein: ASSRRTEAF

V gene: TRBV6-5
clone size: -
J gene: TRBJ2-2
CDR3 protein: ASSHSRGGELF

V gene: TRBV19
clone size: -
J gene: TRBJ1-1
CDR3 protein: ASSGGDFSTEAF

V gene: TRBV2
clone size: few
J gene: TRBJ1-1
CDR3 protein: ASNFGGNTEAF

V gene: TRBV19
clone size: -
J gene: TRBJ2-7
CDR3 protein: ASSSLGTGGYEQY

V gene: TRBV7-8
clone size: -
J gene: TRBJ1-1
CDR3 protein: ASSTGTDTHRAF

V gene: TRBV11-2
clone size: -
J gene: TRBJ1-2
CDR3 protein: ASSLQQGGYT

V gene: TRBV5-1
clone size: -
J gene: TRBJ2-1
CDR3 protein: ASSAGTSGNEQF

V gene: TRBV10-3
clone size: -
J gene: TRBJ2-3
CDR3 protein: AISGQISSTDTQY

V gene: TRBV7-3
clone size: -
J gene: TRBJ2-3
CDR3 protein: ASSDQGSGTDTQY

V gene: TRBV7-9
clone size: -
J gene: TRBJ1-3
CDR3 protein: ASSSRGFGNTIY

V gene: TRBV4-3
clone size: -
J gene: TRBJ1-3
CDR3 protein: ASSQVSLAGQYTHSGNTIY